A selection of T cell receptor beta chains follows, all from one sample in a study of T-cell memory formation after mild COVID-19. TCRdb re-analysed the 5' RACE reads in MiXCR, keeping a single row per CDR3 protein. The data hold roughly 300,000 distinct CDR3 sequences, with approximately 8.4% observed a single time. The sample was PBMCs or a T cell subset sorted from them (not recorded which). Receptor source: a man between 18 and 29 years old who had mild COVID-19 (a few samples of this study predate the infection). Cell type and time point are not known. The CDR3 runs from the conserved cysteine through the conserved F or W. A D gene is named only where the DNA matches it firmly. Size is stated for part of the rows, as once, few or many counts, or as a class when the clone is expanded.

j_gene: TRBJ2-2
abundance: few
v_gene: TRBV7-9
d_gene: -
CDR3nt: TGTGCCAGCAGCTTACTACAGAACACCGGGGAGCTGTTTTTT
CDR3aa: CASSLLQNTGELFF

j_gene: TRBJ2-5
abundance: -
v_gene: TRBV29-1
d_gene: TRBD1
CDR3nt: TGCAGCGGCAACAGGGGAACTGGAGTGGAGACCCAGTACTTC
CDR3aa: CSGNRGTGVETQYF

j_gene: TRBJ2-2
abundance: few
v_gene: TRBV4-1
d_gene: -
CDR3nt: TGCGCCAGCAGCCAAGGTTGGGCAGGAAACACCGGGGAGCTGTTTTTT
CDR3aa: CASSQGWAGNTGELFF

j_gene: TRBJ1-5
abundance: -
v_gene: TRBV7-2
d_gene: -
CDR3nt: TGTGCCAGCAGCCCGAGGGCAGGAACCGGGGAACCCCAGCATTTT
CDR3aa: CASSPRAGTGEPQHF

j_gene: TRBJ2-1
abundance: many
v_gene: TRBV11-3
d_gene: -
CDR3nt: TGTGCCAGCAGCTTAGAGTTAGCCTCCTACAATGAGCAGTTCTTC
CDR3aa: CASSLELASYNEQFF

j_gene: TRBJ2-1
abundance: -
v_gene: TRBV19
d_gene: -
CDR3nt: TGTGCCAGTAAAAGGGGCGCCAGAGGGTACAATGAGCAGTTCTTC
CDR3aa: CASKRGARGYNEQFF

j_gene: TRBJ2-1
abundance: few
v_gene: TRBV9
d_gene: -
CDR3nt: TGTGCCAGCAGCGGACCCCCCAGCTATGAGCAGTTCTTC
CDR3aa: CASSGPPSYEQFF

j_gene: TRBJ2-7
abundance: -
v_gene: TRBV12-3/TRBV12-4
d_gene: -
CDR3nt: TGTGCCAGCAGTGCCATGTGGTCCTACGAGCAGTACTTC
CDR3aa: CASSAMWSYEQYF

j_gene: TRBJ1-5
abundance: once
v_gene: TRBV5-1
d_gene: -
CDR3nt: TGCGCCAGCAGCGTCGGGAGCGGTCAGCCCCAGCATTTT
CDR3aa: CASSVGSGQPQHF

j_gene: TRBJ1-5
abundance: few
v_gene: TRBV4-1
d_gene: -
CDR3nt: TGCGCCAGCAGCCAAGGACGGGGCGATCAGCCCCAGCATTTT
CDR3aa: CASSQGRGDQPQHF

j_gene: TRBJ1-5
abundance: -
v_gene: TRBV9
d_gene: TRBD1
CDR3nt: TGTGCCAGCAGCGGTTCCCCGGACAGGGCTCTGCCCCAGCATTTT
CDR3aa: CASSGSPDRALPQHF

j_gene: TRBJ2-7
abundance: -
v_gene: TRBV5-6
d_gene: TRBD1
CDR3nt: TGTGCCAGCAGCCGTGTGGGACAGAGCCTTTTCGAGCAGTACTTC
CDR3aa: CASSRVGQSLFEQYF

j_gene: TRBJ2-3
abundance: -
v_gene: TRBV3-1
d_gene: -
CDR3nt: TGTGCCAGCAGCCAATCCGGGTTCACAGATACGCAGTATTTT
CDR3aa: CASSQSGFTDTQYF

j_gene: TRBJ1-5
abundance: few
v_gene: TRBV3-1
d_gene: TRBD1
CDR3nt: TGTGCCAGCAGTCCTACGGACAGGGAAAATCAGCCCCAGCATTTT
CDR3aa: CASSPTDRENQPQHF

j_gene: TRBJ1-1
abundance: many
v_gene: TRBV4-3
d_gene: TRBD1
CDR3nt: TGCGCCAGCAGCCAAGACCCTACAGGGGGTAACACTGAAGCTTTCTTT
CDR3aa: CASSQDPTGGNTEAFF

j_gene: TRBJ2-5
abundance: -
v_gene: TRBV6-2/TRBV6-3
d_gene: TRBD1
CDR3nt: TGTGCCAGCACCCGGGACAGCCAAGAGACCCAGTACTTC
CDR3aa: CASTRDSQETQYF

j_gene: TRBJ1-2
abundance: -
v_gene: TRBV7-9
d_gene: -
CDR3nt: TGTGCCAGCAGCTTAGCTTCGGTGACGGGCTACACCTTC
CDR3aa: CASSLASVTGYTF

j_gene: TRBJ1-5
abundance: -
v_gene: TRBV7-9
d_gene: -
CDR3nt: TGTGCCAGCAGCGGGGGGCTTAATCAGCCCCAGCATTTT
CDR3aa: CASSGGLNQPQHF